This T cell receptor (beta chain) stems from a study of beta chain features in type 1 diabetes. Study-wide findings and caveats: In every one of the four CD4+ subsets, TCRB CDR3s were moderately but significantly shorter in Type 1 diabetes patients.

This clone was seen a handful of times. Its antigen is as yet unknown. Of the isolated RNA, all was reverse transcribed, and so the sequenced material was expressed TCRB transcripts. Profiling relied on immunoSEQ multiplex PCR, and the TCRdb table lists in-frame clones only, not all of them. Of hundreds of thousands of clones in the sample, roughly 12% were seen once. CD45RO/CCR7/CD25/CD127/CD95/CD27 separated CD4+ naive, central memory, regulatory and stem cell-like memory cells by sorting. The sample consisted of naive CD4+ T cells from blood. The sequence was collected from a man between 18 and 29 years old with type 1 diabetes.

This CDR3 is CASSLGTVTYEQYF. DNA for the CDR3: TGCGCCAGCAGCTTGGGGACAGTAACCTACGAGCAGTACTTC. This rearrangement joins TRBV5-1 to TRBJ2-7, with TRBD1 as a possible D gene (6 bases). The germline gives CDR1 SGHRS, CDR2 YFSETQ. Trimming took 0 bases from V and 2 from J, leaving 9 bases between them. The CDR3 covers 14 residues.